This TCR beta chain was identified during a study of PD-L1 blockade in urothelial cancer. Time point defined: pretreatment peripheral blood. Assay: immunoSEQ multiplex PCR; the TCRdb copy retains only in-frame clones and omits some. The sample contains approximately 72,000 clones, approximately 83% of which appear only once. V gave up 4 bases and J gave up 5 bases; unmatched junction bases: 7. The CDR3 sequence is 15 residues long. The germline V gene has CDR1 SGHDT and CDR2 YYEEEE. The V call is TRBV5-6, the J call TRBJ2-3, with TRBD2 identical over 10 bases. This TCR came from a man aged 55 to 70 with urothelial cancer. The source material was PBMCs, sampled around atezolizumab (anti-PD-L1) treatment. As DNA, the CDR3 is TGTGCCAGCAGCCGAGGAGCGGGGGGGCGAGATACGCAGTATTTT. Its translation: CASSRGAGGRDTQYF.